These 2 T cell receptor beta chains came from one sample sequenced in a study of early T cells in non-severe SARS-CoV-2 infection. TCRdb called the 5' RACE reads again in MiXCR, with one record for every CDR3 protein. The data contain fewer than 60,000 distinct CDR3 sequences, over 8% of them singletons. Source: whole blood, taken at baseline. These receptors were taken from an adult who was a healthcare worker with PCR-confirmed SARS-CoV-2 infection or an uninfected control (not recorded which).

The chain uses TRBV2 and TRBJ1-4, with a possible D match to TRBD1 (6 bases). This CDR3 has 16 residues. Per germline, CDR1 SNHLY and CDR2 FYNNEI. V shed 5 bases and J shed 5 bases, with 18 bases lying between them. CDR3 nucleotides: TGTGCCAGCAGTAGGACATTAAGACAGGAGAATGAAAAACTGTTTTTT. Protein product: CASSRTLRQENEKLFF. Variable domain in full (rest from reference TRBV2 and TRBJ1-4): EPEVTQTPSHQVTQMGQEVILRCVPISNHLYFYWYRQILGQKVEFLVSFYNNEISEKSEIFDDQFSVERPDGSNFTLKIRSTKLEDSAMYFCASSRTLRQENEKLFFGSGTQLSVL.

V gene TRBV2 combines with J gene TRBJ1-5; tentatively, D is TRBD1 (5 bases). The CDR3 is 15 amino acids. V was pared by 6 bases and J by 4 bases, with 16 bases between. Germline CDR1 is SNHLY and CDR2 is FYNNEI. CDR3 DNA sequence: TGTGCCAGCAGGTCCTGGGGGTTTGGGAATCAGCCCCAGCATTTT. Protein: CASRSWGFGNQPQHF.